These T cell receptor beta chains were read from a single sample in a study of cytomegalovirus exposure and HLA in healthy donors. The method was immunoSEQ multiplex PCR; TCRdb's version includes in-frame clones alone and lacks a portion of them. The sample includes about 200,000 clones. Source material: PBMCs. These receptors came from a man younger than 45 in good health and CMV-seronegative. CDR3s include the opening cysteine and the closing phenylalanine or tryptophan. A D gene is named only where the DNA matches it firmly.

TRBJ2-7 19 TRBD2 TRBV18 CASSQNTGLAGGHTYEQYF TGTGCCAGCTCGCAAAACACGGGACTAGCGGGAGGTCATACCTACGAGCAGTACTTC
TRBJ2-6 17 TRBD1 TRBV27 CASSPDRGLSGANVLTF TGTGCCAGCAGTCCCGACAGGGGACTCTCTGGGGCCAACGTCCTGACTTTC
TRBJ2-1 15 TRBD2 TRBV19 CASTPGGSIYNEQFF TGTGCCAGTACCCCGGGGGGGTCCATTTACAATGAGCAGTTCTTC
TRBJ1-2 14 . TRBV10-3 CAISETGITYGYTF TGTGCCATCAGTGAGACAGGGATCACCTATGGCTACACCTTC
TRBJ1-6 14 . TRBV11-3 CASSLYPGNSPLHF TGTGCCAGCAGCTTATATCCAGGGAATTCACCCCTCCACTTT
TRBJ2-7 14 TRBD1 TRBV11-2 CASSSGQGAGEQYF TGTGCCAGCAGCTCAGGACAGGGGGCGGGGGAGCAGTACTTC
TRBJ1-1 16 . TRBV11-3 CASSLDQGWMNTEAFF TGTGCCAGCAGCTTAGATCAGGGGTGGATGAACACTGAAGCTTTCTTT
TRBJ1-2 15 . TRBV5-1 CASSPGHGVNYGYTF TGCGCCAGCAGCCCAGGACATGGAGTTAACTATGGCTACACCTTC
TRBJ1-2 15 TRBD1 TRBV18 CASSPTVDRDYGYTF TGTGCCAGCTCACCAACTGTTGACAGGGATTATGGCTACACCTTC
TRBJ2-2 16 TRBD1 TRBV5-1 CASSFSGGAGVGELFF TGCGCCAGCAGCTTCTCAGGGGGCGCAGGGGTCGGGGAGCTGTTTTTT
TRBJ1-6 15 . TRBV25-1 CASSDRAGANSPLHF TGTGCCAGCAGTGATAGGGCAGGGGCTAATTCACCCCTCCACTTT
TRBJ2-3 15 . TRBV5-1 CASSLGQGFADTQYF TGCGCCAGCAGCTTGGGGCAGGGGTTCGCAGATACGCAGTATTTT
TRBJ2-2 16 TRBD1 TRBV5-1 CASSLEDRGTFGELFF TGCGCCAGCAGCTTGGAGGACAGGGGGACGTTCGGGGAGCTGTTTTTT
TRBJ1-4 13 . TRBV29-1 CSVEIEEKEKLFF TGCAGCGTTGAAATAGAGGAGAAGGAAAAACTGTTTTTT
TRBJ1-5 13 . TRBV30 CAWSVQGEQPQHF TGTGCCTGGAGTGTACAGGGCGAACAGCCCCAGCATTTT
TRBJ2-5 16 . TRBV12-1 CASSSQLCGRVETQYF TGTGCCAGCAGCTCCCAGCTTTGCGGGAGGGTAGAGACCCAGTACTTC
TRBJ2-3 11 . TRBV9 CASSETDTQYF TGTGCCAGCAGTGAGACAGATACGCAGTATTTT
TRBJ1-1 13 . TRBV6-6 CASTRDTYTEAFF TGTGCCAGCACCCGGGACACTTACACTGAAGCTTTCTTT
TRBJ2-1 15 TRBD1 TRBV27 CASSFMGQGYNEQFF TGTGCCAGCAGTTTTATGGGACAGGGATACAATGAGCAGTTCTTC
TRBJ2-3 14 TRBD2 TRBV19 CASSTGGTSLKQYF TGTGCCAGTAGTACTGGGGGGACTAGTTTAAAGCAGTATTTT
TRBJ1-3 16 TRBD1 TRBV2 CASSYFGQGTGNTIYF TGTGCCAGCAGCTACTTTGGACAGGGTACTGGAAACACCATATATTTT
TRBJ2-7 13 . TRBV30 CAWTPGATYEQYF TGTGCCTGGACCCCAGGGGCGACCTACGAGCAGTACTTC
TRBJ2-7 14 TRBD2 TRBV7-9 CASAQGGGAYEQYF TGTGCCAGCGCCCAAGGCGGGGGTGCCTACGAGCAGTACTTC
TRBJ2-7 14 TRBD1 TRBV29-1 CSVLGQGFDYEQYF TGCAGCGTTCTGGGACAGGGCTTTGACTACGAGCAGTACTTC